A single sample is the source of the 32 T cell receptor beta chains below, sequenced in a study of long-term antiretroviral therapy in people with HIV. Researchers report immunoSEQ v3.0 was run at survey level. TCRdb keeps only in-frame clones here, not all; method: immunoSEQ multiplex PCR. The data contain fewer than 30,000 clones, 80% to 85% of them seen just once; the ten biggest clones take up 9.9%. The material was unsorted PBMCs, obtained 2.7 to 2.8 years after starting antiretroviral therapy. Receptor source: a man aged 30 to 45 with HIV.

The chain is built from TRBV27 and TRBJ1-2; no firm D call. Trimming shortened V by 2 bases and J by 4 bases, and 17 bases separated the two germline ends. CDR3 length: 16 amino acids. Germline V lookup: CDR1 MNHEY, CDR2 SMNVEV (reference sequence). The DNA for the CDR3 is TGTGCCAGCAGTTTAAGCCTCAGGTGGGTAGCCTATGGCTACACCTTC. Translated: CASSLSLRWVAYGYTF.

This chain uses TRBV7-2 with TRBJ1-2; D unclear. With 0 bases removed from V and 6 bases from J, the gap between germline ends came to 14 bases. The CDR3 is made up of 15 amino acids. Germline CDR1 and CDR2: SGHTA and FQGNSA. CDR3 nucleotide sequence: TGTGCCAGCAGCTTAGCGTTGCCGGGAGTGGATGGCTACACCTTC. Its protein product is CASSLALPGVDGYTF.

This clone was detected only a few times. The chain has TRBV9 and TRBJ1-2; TRBD1 agrees at 9 bases. The CDR3 covers 16 residues. Germline assignment: CDR1 SGDLS and CDR2 YYNGEE. V lost 1 base to trimming and J lost 6 bases; unmatched junction nucleotides: 10. CDR3 nucleotide sequence: TGTGCCAGCAGCGTAACGGGTCGGGACAGGGATCATGGCTACACCTTC. This sequence encodes CASSVTGRDRDHGYTF.

This rearrangement joins TRBV19 to TRBJ1-1; D is unclear. CDR1 is LNHDA and CDR2 is SQIVND in the germline V gene (reference sequence). This CDR3 is 13 amino acids long. Trimming left V 4 bases short and J 1 base short, with 7 bases between. The CDR3 spells CASSTKRNTEAFF. Written as DNA, the CDR3 is TGTGCCAGTAGTACAAAGCGGAACACTGAAGCTTTCTTT.

The V gene is TRBV7-9, the J gene TRBJ2-3; either TRBD1 or TRBD2 may fit D (5 bases each). Germline V gene sequence: CDR1 SEHNR, CDR2 FQNEAQ (reference sequence). V was pared by 6 bases and J by 3 bases, with 16 bases between. This CDR3 comprises 15 residues. CDR3 bases: TGTGCCAGCAGGCTAGGGGCGGGTGTGACAGATACGCAGTATTTT. Translated: CASRLGAGVTDTQYF.

This clone was detected only once. This chain joins TRBV25-1 and TRBJ1-4; 7 bases match TRBD1. The CDR3 consists of 17 residues. Germline V gene lookup returns CDR1 MGHDK and CDR2 SYGVNS. Losses at the gene ends were 3 bases for V and 0 bases for J; bases not matched to a gene: 7. CDR3 coding DNA: TGTGCCAGCAGTGAGACAGGGACCTGGACAACTAATGAAAAACTGTTTTTT. Translated, it gives CASSETGTWTTNEKLFF.

The rearrangement joins TRBV29-1 to TRBJ2-5; TRBD1 matches at 10 bases. Trimming removed 6 bases from V and 9 bases from J; junction bases left unmatched: 13. This CDR3 is built from 14 residues. Germline CDR1 SQVTM, CDR2 ANQGSEA. The CDR3 DNA reads TGCAGCGTGGCGACAGGGGGCGGAGGGGAGGCCCAGTACTTC. Protein product: CSVATGGGGEAQYF.

The chain uses TRBV19 and TRBJ1-5; D unclear. The CDR3 contains 14 residues. In germline, CDR1 is LNHDA, CDR2 SQIVND (reference sequence). The V and J ends lost 7 bases and 3 bases respectively, with 13 bases between them. The CDR3 DNA reads TGTGCCAGTAACCATCGGGTTACCAATCAGCCCCAGCATTTT. Its protein product is CASNHRVTNQPQHF. Combining the CDR3 with reference TRBV19 and TRBJ1-5 gives the whole variable domain DGGITQSPKYLFRKEGQNVTLSCEQNLNHDAMYWYRQDPGQGLRLIYYSQIVNDFQKGDIAEGYSVSREKKESFPLTVTSAQKNPTAFYLCASNHRVTNQPQHFGDGTRLSIL.

This chain links TRBV13 with TRBJ2-7; a weak D match, TRBD2 (6 bases). The CDR3 loop spans 14 amino acids. CDR1 is PRHDT and CDR2 is FYEKMQ in the germline V gene (reference sequence). Trimming cost V 3 bases and J 0 bases, with 9 bases left between them. The CDR3 protein is CASSLLRDSYEQYF. The CDR3 coding sequence is TGTGCCAGCAGCTTGTTGCGGGACTCCTACGAGCAGTACTTC.

J is TRBJ2-7 and V is TRBV28, with unresolved D. Germline V lookup: CDR1 MDHEN, CDR2 SYDVKM. V lost 5 bases, J lost 4 bases, and 6 bases lay in between. This CDR3 has 11 amino acids. CDR3 nucleotides: TGTGCCAGCAGTAAGGAGTACGAGCAGTACTTC. Encoded protein: CASSKEYEQYF.

This chain connects TRBV9 to TRBJ2-1; tentative D call: TRBD2 (6 bases). The CDR3 is 16 amino acids. Between the trimmed V and J ends, which lost 5 bases and 7 bases, there was a span of 22 bases. Germline lookup yields CDR1 SGDLS and CDR2 YYNGEE. DNA for the CDR3: TGTGCCAGCAGTGGGGCAATAGCGGTCCCGGGGAATGAGCAGTTCTTC. Amino acid sequence: CASSGAIAVPGNEQFF.

This clone has just one count. The J gene is TRBJ2-1, the V gene TRBV6-1; 7 bases line up with TRBD2. The CDR3 runs 15 residues. CDR1 MNHNS and CDR2 SASEGT come from the germline V gene. Unmatched junction bases numbered 8, after V lost 7 bases and J lost 2 bases. CDR3 nucleotides: TGTGCCAGCATTCCTAGCGGCTTAGCCTACAATGAGCAGTTCTTC. Translated: CASIPSGLAYNEQFF.

The chain recombines TRBV29-1 with TRBJ2-5; weak D call: TRBD2 (5 bases). This CDR3 has 13 residues. The germline V and J ends were trimmed by 2 bases and 7 bases, with 14 bases remaining between them. From germline, CDR1 is SQVTM and CDR2 ANQGSEA. Here the CDR3 DNA reads TGCAGCGTTGAAAGGCTAGCCCGTGGGACCCAGTACTTC. Encoded protein: CSVERLARGTQYF.

The rearrangement uses TRBV4-1 and TRBJ2-1; TRBD2 aligns across 13 bases. This CDR3 comprises 16 residues. Germline assignment: CDR1 MGHRA and CDR2 YSYEKL. J gave up 9 bases and V 3 bases, and 8 bases lay outside the gene matches. Here the CDR3 reads CASSHATSGRAGEQFF. The CDR3 nucleotides are TGCGCCAGCAGCCACGCCACTAGCGGGAGGGCCGGTGAGCAGTTCTTC.

The chain has TRBV29-1 and TRBJ2-1; D gene uncertain. V lost 7 bases to trimming and J lost 6 bases, with 7 bases between them. The CDR3 spans 10 residues. Germline loops: CDR1 SQVTM, CDR2 ANQGSEA. The CDR3 sequence: CSGVFNEQFF. CDR3 coding DNA: TGCAGCGGAGTTTTCAATGAGCAGTTCTTC.

The rearrangement uses TRBV7-8 and TRBJ2-4, with 7 bases lining up with TRBD2. The junction had 6 bases not matched to a gene; V was cut back by 0 bases and J by 7 bases. CDR1 is SGHVS and CDR2 is FQNEAQ in the germline V gene. The CDR3 length is 15 residues. Here the CDR3 reads CASSLAGTNLNIQYF. DNA of the CDR3: TGTGCCAGCAGCTTAGCCGGGACTAATTTGAACATTCAGTACTTC.

This clone was counted between two and nine times. The chain uses TRBV28 and TRBJ1-2, with 9 bases that match TRBD1. V lost 4 bases and J lost 4; bases outside the gene matches: 7. The CDR3 consists of 15 residues. In germline, CDR1 is MDHEN, CDR2 SYDVKM. In nucleotides, the CDR3 is TGTGCCAGCAGTTCGGTTGGGACAGGGATCTATGGCTACACCTTC. Its translation is CASSSVGTGIYGYTF.

The chain combines TRBV7-9 with TRBJ1-4; D perhaps matches TRBD1 (5 bases). The CDR3 runs 15 residues. CDR1 is SEHNR and CDR2 is FQNEAQ in the germline V gene (reference sequence). Trimming left V 5 bases short and J 7 bases short, with 17 bases between. The CDR3 sequence is CASSGTGGPREKLFF. In DNA form, the CDR3 reads TGTGCCAGCAGCGGAACGGGGGGACCACGTGAAAAACTGTTTTTT.

A few counts support this clone. The V call is TRBV7-6, the J call TRBJ2-2, with TRBD2 matching over 12 bases. From germline, CDR1 is SGHVS and CDR2 FNYEAQ. This CDR3 contains 16 residues. The V segment lost 1 base and the J segment 4 bases; nucleotides outside the gene matches: 1. The DNA of the CDR3 is TGTGCCAGCAGCTTAGTACTAGCGGGAGGCACCGGGGAGCTGTTTTTT. Protein: CASSLVLAGGTGELFF. Full variable domain (outside the CDR3, taken from reference TRBV7-6 and TRBJ2-2): GAGVSQSPRYKVTKRGQDVALRCDPISGHVSLYWYRQALGQGPEFLTYFNYEAQQDKSGLPNDRFSAERPEGSISTLTIQRTEQRDSAMYRCASSLVLAGGTGELFFGEGSRLTVL.

This clone was recorded once. J is TRBJ2-7 and V is TRBV5-3, with D hard to call. TRBV5-3 is an ORF, with its function uncertain. V lost 0 bases and J 6 bases, leaving 13 bases between the germline ends. The CDR3 consists of 14 residues. The CDR3 nucleotides read TGTGCCAGAAGCTTGGAGTCTAGTAGAGCCGAGCAGTACTTC. Translated, it gives CARSLESSRAEQYF.

This clone appeared a few times. This chain links TRBV25-1 with TRBJ1-1; D not resolved. Germline-derived CDR1 and CDR2 are MGHDK and SYGVNS. V was pared by 4 bases and J by 4 bases, with 4 bases between. This CDR3 is 11 amino acids long. The CDR3 DNA follows: TGTGCCAGCAGTGTAAGCACTGAAGCTTTCTTT. It translates to CASSVSTEAFF.

The V gene is TRBV7-8, the J gene TRBJ2-2; D might be TRBD2 (6 bases). This CDR3 has 16 residues. V lost 1 base and J 7 bases, leaving 16 bases between the germline ends. The V gene's germline CDR1 is SGHVS and CDR2 FQNEAQ. The DNA for the CDR3 is TGTGCCAGCAGCTTAGGTCTCCCGGGGGTTGGCGGGGAGCTGTTTTTT. Its translation: CASSLGLPGVGGELFF.

As to this clone: This may come from a read error, since a much larger clone is one base off. The chain links TRBV6-1 to TRBJ2-1; the D is unclear. Looked up from germline, CDR1 is MNHNS and CDR2 is SASEGT. This CDR3 is built from 11 residues. For the CDR3, the DNA is TGTGCCATCAGTGTGGGGAATGAGCAGTTCTTC. Protein product: CAISVGNEQFF.

The J gene is TRBJ2-5, the V gene TRBV5-5; 7 nucleotides match TRBD1. The germline gives CDR1 SGHKS, CDR2 YYEKEE (reference sequence). Trimming removed 1 base from V and 4 bases from J; junction bases left unmatched: 4. The CDR3 consists of 14 residues. The CDR3 protein is CASSLLGGGETQYF. DNA for the CDR3: TGTGCCAGCAGCTTGTTAGGGGGCGGAGAGACCCAGTACTTC.

The chain uses TRBV12-5 and TRBJ2-1; possible D gene TRBD2, 6 bases. The CDR3 loop spans 15 amino acids. The germline V and J ends were trimmed by 3 bases and 5 bases, with 14 bases remaining between them. The germline V gene encodes CDR1 LGHNT and CDR2 FRNRAP. The CDR3 region is CASGLGSSGNNEQFF. The CDR3 DNA follows: TGTGCTAGTGGTTTAGGGAGTAGCGGCAACAATGAGCAGTTCTTC.

This chain connects TRBV10-3 to TRBJ1-1; no clear D. Germline V gene lookup returns CDR1 ENHRY and CDR2 SYGVKD. The CDR3 is 11 amino acids. The V and J ends lost 7 bases and 12 bases respectively, with 15 bases between them. The CDR3 DNA sequence: TGTGCCATCATACAACCTAGAGCTTCTTTCTTT. Translated: CAIIQPRASFF.

The chain carries TRBV7-9 and TRBJ2-7; D ambiguous. The CDR3 is 13 residues long. Germline V gene lookup returns CDR1 SEHNR and CDR2 FQNEAQ (reference sequence). Trimming took 3 bases from V and 3 from J, leaving 9 bases between them. The CDR3 here is CASSFFGLYEQYF. In nucleotides, the CDR3 is TGTGCCAGCAGCTTTTTCGGCCTCTACGAGCAGTACTTC.

The chain has TRBV29-1 and TRBJ2-7; D uncertain. This CDR3 is built from 16 residues. The V gene's germline CDR1 is SQVTM and CDR2 ANQGSEA. Trimming took 5 bases from V and 4 from J, leaving 24 bases between them. This CDR3 is CSVSLRSNPALYEQYF. CDR3 DNA: TGCAGCGTTAGTTTGAGGAGCAACCCAGCACTTTACGAGCAGTACTTC.

The CDR3 sequence is CASSQDRRQGGQPQHF. CDR3 nucleotide sequence: TGTGCCAGCAGCCAAGATCGGAGGCAGGGGGGTCAGCCCCAGCATTTT. The chain is built from TRBV4-2 and TRBJ1-5; 7 bases agree with TRBD1. The germline V gene has CDR1 LGHNA and CDR2 YNFKEQ. The CDR3 sequence is 16 residues long. With V trimmed by 0 bases and J by 6 bases, 8 bases remained unmatched.

The chain is built from TRBV28 and TRBJ2-1, with D perhaps matching TRBD1 (5 bases). Germline V gives CDR1 MDHEN, CDR2 SYDVKM. The CDR3 loop spans 14 amino acids. Trimming removed 6 bases from V and 6 bases from J, with 15 bases in between. The CDR3 sequence is CASRPTGARNEQFF. DNA of the CDR3: TGTGCCAGCAGACCCACAGGTGCTCGCAATGAGCAGTTCTTC.

The V call is TRBV28, the J call TRBJ1-2, with 12 bases lining up with TRBD1. V was clipped by 5 bases and J by 8 bases; unmatched bases: 9. CDR3 size: 15 residues. Germline V CDR1 and CDR2: MDHEN, SYDVKM. The CDR3 DNA reads TGTGCCAGCAGTGGAGGGACAGGGGGCGCTTTGGGCTACACCTTC. Residues: CASSGGTGGALGYTF.

The CDR3, as DNA: TGTGCCAGCAGTGAAGGAGCTGGGGTATGGGGGGGTAGCAATCAGCCCCAGCATTTT. As protein: CASSEGAGVWGGSNQPQHF. This chain joins TRBV6-1 and TRBJ1-5, with D possibly being TRBD1 (5 bases). CDR3 length: 19 residues. Germline V gene sequence: CDR1 MNHNS, CDR2 SASEGT. Between the trimmed V and J ends, which lost 1 base and 0 bases, there was a span of 19 bases.